This TCR beta chain was recovered during a study of T cells in Graves' hyperthyroidism and ophthalmopathy (dated by TCRdb to about 2019). About the full investigation: Peripheral blood samples were taken at the time of initial diagnosis, prior to any treatment. A discovery cohort of around 100 patients, 43 with Graves' ophthalmopathy and under 60 with stable Graves' hyperthyroidism, was used to find distinguishing TCR V-J signatures. Whether ophthalmopathy could be predicted prospectively was tested in an independent validation cohort made up of roughly 19 hyperthyroidism patients plus 17 patients who later progressed to ophthalmopathy. The approximately 90 discovery patients were divided at random into training and test sets in a 7:3 ratio. In addition, the study compared T-cell repertoires in thyroid tissue and in blood from about six Graves' hyperthyroidism patients. Following sampling, methimazole starting at 30 mg daily was given to hyperthyroidism patients, and high-dose intravenous methylprednisolone was given to ophthalmopathy patients. TCR Vbeta CDR3 sequencing of 135 peripheral blood samples (more than 40 ophthalmopathy, roughly 72 hyperthyroidism and roughly 17 progressor patients) is reported in the paper. Overall study outcomes, separate from this receptor: In cross-validation, a model built on a 13 V-J signature told ophthalmopathy apart from stable hyperthyroidism with under 90% sensitivity and roughly 81% specificity, and in testing the same model reached 80%/75%. In validation, the model predicted progression to ophthalmopathy with just under 71% sensitivity and roughly 72% specificity, a median of around 6.6 months before onset. Most expanded thyroid clonotypes (frequency above 0.001) were also detected in blood, a finding suggesting that blood repertoires may reflect thyroid immune responses. Sample size was not statistically predetermined, and investigators were not blinded to group allocation.

The TCR beta CDR3 regions were amplified from the RNA transcripts. The TCR CDR3 was subjected to a first round of RT-PCR using the HTBI primer set and the Qiagen OneStep RT-PCR kit. The libraries were constructed in a second round of multiplex PCR and then size-selected and purified. Sequencing of the libraries was done on an Illumina HiSeq2000 using paired-end 100 bp reads. From the authors' description of their analysis: Raw data were processed with SOAPnuke, discarding reads with adapters, uncalled bases, mean Phred below 15, or no exact constant-primer or identifier match. High-quality paired reads were merged with COPE v1.2.5, and unique nucleotide sequences were defined as clonotypes. MiTCR v1.1 was used to align clonotypes to the IMGT TRBV, TRBD and TRBJ reference segments. Only V-J combinations with frequency above 0.0001, covering approximately 99% of repertoires, were analysed. A TCS score was defined as the ratio between F50 (clonal expansion) and ExV (chaos), using BLOSUM62-based TCRdist between CDR3 peptides within each V-J. Welch's t-statistics and random forest reduced around 550 V-J features to about 13, which were used in a naive Bayes classifier (R e1071). TCRdb reanalyzed the raw reads on its own, using fastp at Q25 for trimming and MiXCR for clone calling, and kept in-frame beta chains. Rows are combined by CDR3 protein, so each entry shows the most common genes and DNA. For this entry, the V and J calls and clone size follow TCRdb and not the study's own pipeline. This sample gives roughly 420,000 distinct CDR3 sequences in total; around 14% of them show up just once. Together, the top ten hold roughly 7.7% of the sample.

Stable Graves' hyperthyroidism was defined as the absence of progression to ophthalmopathy over 18 months of follow-up. Hyperthyroidism patients were newly diagnosed, had a disease duration of under 2 months, and were aged 18 to 65 years. The study excluded patients with uncontrolled infections, other autoimmune diseases, pregnancy or lactation. Diagnoses were based on clinical symptoms, serum thyroxine and TRAb, thyroid ultrasound and orbital computed tomography. PBMCs were isolated from about 10 ml of fresh peripheral blood by Ficoll-Paque density gradient centrifugation. Total RNA was extracted with Trizol reagent, and quality was checked on an Agilent 2100 Bioanalyzer. A note on this clonotype: What this receptor recognizes is not known. No base-level quality is on record; no much larger clone is a single base apart.

Trimmed from V: 2 bases; trimmed from J: 7 bases; junction bases lacking a gene match: 8. Taken from cysteine to phenylalanine, the CDR3 has 15 residues. Only the CDR3 DNA stays, 45 bases, in frame from base 1. The germline V gene provides CDR1 ENHRY and CDR2 SYGVKD. The sequenced sample was blood. This receptor was obtained from a woman between 18 and 30 years old with Graves' hyperthyroidism. The V gene is TRBV10-3 and the J gene is TRBJ2-1; 7 of the junction bases match TRBD2. CDR3 region: CAISEDAGVSNEQFF. The nucleotide sequence reads as follows: TGTGCCATCAGTGAGGACGCGGGAGTAAGTAATGAGCAGTTCTTC.